This record concerns one TCR beta chain sequence. The antigen remains undetermined. In germline, CDR1 is SGHAT, CDR2 FQNNGV. Trimming at V came to 8 bases and at J to 8 bases, leaving 10 bases not matched to a gene. This CDR3 is built from 14 residues. All donors were Caucasian adults living in Nashville, Tennessee. Memory CD4+ cells were the fraction left after CD45RA+ naive selection. This specimen comes from a study of shared clonotypes between healthy human individuals. TCRdb's table, derived via immunoSEQ multiplex PCR, lists solely in-frame clones and lacks some. The table shows fewer than 3 million clones, with roughly 90% occurring only once. Findings and caveats of the study: Specimens sampled were limited to blood, with tissue repertoires likely differing. The study generally estimated greater richness for naive than memory subsets.

The sequence was collected from a man between 18 and 35 years old in good health. Some clones in this sample may be carry-over from other donors' samples. This rearrangement joins TRBV11-2 to TRBJ2-1; the match to TRBD1 covers 9 bases. Sequencing used naive CD4+ T cells from PBMCs. This sample's subset: CD45RA+ positively selected. The DNA of the CDR3 is TGTGCCAGCGGTTTACAGGGGGCGCTCTATGAGCAGTTCTTC. This codes for CASGLQGALYEQFF. Filled out from reference TRBV11-2 and TRBJ2-1, the complete variable domain reads EAGVAQSPRYKIIEKRQSVAFWCNPISGHATLYWYQQILGQGPKLLIQFQNNGVVDDSQLPKDRFSAERLKGVDSTLKIQPAKLEDSAVYLCASGLQGALYEQFFGPGTRLTVL.